This section outlines one T cell receptor (beta chain) sequence together with its context. As yet, its antigen is unknown. As for treatment: some 20 received Ad26.COV2.S at low or high dose, single or two shots; about 5 received placebo; per-sample allocation not given. Sampling happened 63 days after the first vaccine or placebo injection. These data come from a study of Ad26.COV2.S vaccination and SARS-CoV-2 variants. About the study: Intramuscularly, Ad26.COV2.S was given either once or twice, 56 days apart.

There are 12 residues in the CDR3. Germline V CDR1 and CDR2: SGHTA, FQGNSA. Trimming removed 3 bases from V and 5 bases from J, with 7 bases in between. Method: immunoSEQ multiplex PCR; TCRdb's copy keeps in-frame clones and lacks some. The repertoire holds some 340,000 clones, around four fifths seen once, with under 2.5% in the top ten. Study-level results: Relative to placebo recipients, vaccine recipients exhibited elevated spike-specific TCR breadth. Similar non-spike TCR breadth was observed in recipients of vaccine and of placebo. Measures of TCR breadth and depth may have fallen short of total T cell responses.

Sequences were derived from peripheral blood, sampled in a trial of Ad26.COV2.S vaccine versus placebo. The TCR sequence derives from a person between 18 and 59 years old who received the Ad26.COV2.S COVID-19 vaccine or a placebo. This chain uses TRBV7-2 with TRBJ2-5, with D unresolved. This CDR3 is CASSFWMETQYF. The DNA for the CDR3 is TGTGCCAGCAGCTTTTGGATGGAGACCCAGTACTTC.